This TCR beta chain was sequenced in a study of T cell changes during pregnancy in multiple sclerosis. The CDR3 has 15 residues. With 3 bases clipped from V and 2 bases from J, the junction kept 6 bases outside the gene matches. The germline gives CDR1 KGHSH, CDR2 LQKENI. Measured with immunoSEQ multiplex PCR; TCRdb has only the in-frame clones, and not every one. This table has over 30,000 clones, about 90% appearing once. V gene TRBV18 combines with J gene TRBJ2-5; 7 bases align to TRBD2. The sequence was obtained from a female donor with multiple sclerosis, enrolled in a pregnancy study. The sample consisted of CD4+ T cells from peripheral blood mononuclear cells, taken before pregnancy. The CDR3 bases are TGTGCCAGCTCACCCCAAAGCGGGGAACAAGAGACCCAGTACTTC. This encodes CASSPQSGEQETQYF.